This passage covers 9 T cell receptor beta chains from one sample sequenced in a study of T cells in Graves' hyperthyroidism and ophthalmopathy. The TCR beta CDR3 regions underwent amplification using RNA transcripts as the source. HTBI primers were employed in a first-round RT-PCR of the TCR CDR3. MiXCR, applied by TCRdb to the multiplex PCR reads, yields one record per CDR3 protein. The table includes approximately 490,000 distinct CDR3 sequences, less than 25% detected once. Sequencing input: blood. The receptors were sampled from an older woman with Graves' ophthalmopathy.

Here the CDR3 DNA reads TGCATATCCGACAGGGTTACGGGCGGCTACACCTTC. This gives the protein CISDRVTGGYTF. This rearrangement joins TRBV20-1 to TRBJ1-2; 7 nucleotides line up with TRBD1. The germline V gene encodes CDR1 DFQATT and CDR2 SNEGSKA (reference sequence). CDR3 length: 12 amino acids.

This clonotype was found many times. This sequence joins TRBV2 and TRBJ2-3; 13 bases are a match to TRBD2. The CDR3 covers 19 residues. V was clipped by 1 base and J by 2 bases; unmatched bases: 9. Germline lookup yields CDR1 SNHLY and CDR2 FYNNEI. CDR3: CASSEEAPLAGGITDTQYF. DNA of the CDR3: TGTGCCAGCAGTGAAGAAGCCCCACTAGCGGGAGGGATCACAGATACGCAGTATTTT.

This clonotype was observed at least ten times. The chain links TRBV3-1 to TRBJ2-7; D uncertain. The V end was cut by 0 bases, the J end by 3 bases, with 6 bases between. Germline CDR1 and CDR2: LGHDT and YNNKEL (reference sequence). This CDR3 has 13 amino acids. In nucleotides, the CDR3 is TGTGCCAGCAGCCAAGAACTTGGCTACGAGCAGTACTTC. Residues: CASSQELGYEQYF.

This clonotype was seen only a few times. V and J are TRBV7-3 and TRBJ2-1, with D tentatively TRBD2 (6 bases). Germline-derived CDR1 and CDR2 are SGHTA and FQGTGA. This CDR3 contains 14 residues. V was cut by 5 bases and J by 2 bases, with 10 bases left in between. This chain's CDR3 is CASSGRGAYNEQFF. CDR3 sequence (DNA): TGTGCCAGCAGCGGACGCGGGGCCTACAATGAGCAGTTCTTC.

This clonotype has more than one count but fewer than ten. The chain recombines TRBV18 with TRBJ2-7; D assignment may be TRBD1 or TRBD2 (6 bases each). Germline-derived CDR1 and CDR2 are KGHSH and LQKENI. The CDR3 has 13 amino acids. Deletions cut 6 bases from V and 7 bases from J, with 16 bases between. The CDR3 region has the DNA TGTGCCAGCTCCCTCGGGGGCGCGGGTGAGCAGTACTTC. Protein sequence: CASSLGGAGEQYF. Using reference TRBV18 and TRBJ2-7 for the parts outside the CDR3, the full variable domain is NAGVMQNPRHLVRRRGQEARLRCSPMKGHSHVYWYRQLPEEGLKFMVYLQKENIIDESGMPKERFSAEFPKEGPSILRIQQVVRGDSAAYFCASSLGGAGEQYFGPGTRLTVT.

This clonotype was seen only a few times. The chain combines TRBV2 with TRBJ2-7, with a tentative D call TRBD1 (5 bases). Germline loops: CDR1 SNHLY, CDR2 FYNNEI. This CDR3 contains 16 residues. Trimming shortened V by 2 bases and J by 0 bases, and 14 bases separated the two germline ends. The CDR3 bases are TGTGCCAGCAGTGAAAGTGGCAGGGTGGGCTCCTACGAGCAGTACTTC. It encodes CASSESGRVGSYEQYF.

This clonotype was counted a few times. The gene calls are TRBV2 and TRBJ2-7; the D call may be TRBD1 or TRBD2 (6 bases each). V was trimmed by 1 base and J by 1 base, leaving 11 bases between them. The V gene's germline CDR1 is SNHLY and CDR2 FYNNEI. The CDR3 totals 15 residues. The CDR3 reads CASSEGGDISYEQYF. DNA of the CDR3: TGTGCCAGCAGTGAAGGGGGGGACATTTCCTACGAGCAGTACTTC.

This clonotype was found a few times. The V gene is TRBV15, the J gene TRBJ2-1; possibly TRBD2 for D (5 bases). Germline V gene sequence: CDR1 LNHNV, CDR2 YYDKDF (reference sequence). CDR3 length equals 15 residues. Trimming removed 6 bases from V and 2 bases from J, with 14 bases in between. The CDR3: CATRSQRLAYNEQFF. As DNA, the CDR3 is TGTGCCACCAGGAGTCAGCGGCTAGCCTACAATGAGCAGTTCTTC.

J is TRBJ2-1 and V is TRBV7-9; 11 nucleotides agree with TRBD2. CDR1 and CDR2 (germline): SEHNR, FQNEAQ (reference sequence). CDR3 size: 15 residues. Trimming took 5 bases from V and 6 from J; bases not matched to a gene: 6. The DNA for the CDR3 is TGTGCCAGCAGCCCGACTAGCGGGGTTGTCAATGAGCAGTTCTTC. Its protein is CASSPTSGVVNEQFF.